One sample yielded the 22 T cell receptor beta chains listed below, sequenced in a study of cytomegalovirus exposure and HLA in healthy donors. This PCR relied on a set of 60 Vbeta primers and 13 Jbeta primers. Assay: immunoSEQ multiplex PCR; the TCRdb copy retains only in-frame clones and omits some. The data contain 150,000 to 200,000 clones, roughly three quarters of them seen just once; the ten biggest clones take up approximately 13%. The sequencing sample was made of PBMCs. Receptors originate from a woman in her 50s in good health and CMV-seropositive.

This chain joins TRBV2 and TRBJ2-5, with D possibly being TRBD2 (5 bases). V gave up 5 bases and J gave up 5 bases, with 12 bases separating them. This CDR3 is built from 13 residues. Looked up from germline, CDR1 is SNHLY and CDR2 is FYNNEI. Here the CDR3 reads CASSSQPGETQYF. Here the CDR3 DNA reads TGTGCCAGCAGTAGTCAGCCGGGGGAGACCCAGTACTTC.

The DNA for the CDR3 is TGCGCCAGCACCGTTCAGGGCCTTCCCCCGAACACTGAAGCTTTCTTT. This sequence encodes CASTVQGLPPNTEAFF. The chain is built from TRBV5-1 and TRBJ1-1, with D possibly matching TRBD1 (5 bases). There are 16 residues in the CDR3. The germline V gene encodes CDR1 SGHRS and CDR2 YFSETQ. Trimming took off 6 bases at V and 1 base at J, with 19 bases between the two ends. The full variable domain, with the rest looked up from reference TRBV5-1 and TRBJ1-1, is KAGVTQTPRYLIKTRGQQVTLSCSPISGHRSVSWYQQTPGQGLQFLFEYFSETQRNKGNFPGRFSGRQFSNSRSEMNVSTLELGDSALYLCASTVQGLPPNTEAFFGQGTRLTVV.

This clone was seen more than once but under ten times. The chain combines TRBV9 with TRBJ1-2; perhaps TRBD1 as D (6 bases). Looked up from germline, CDR1 is SGDLS and CDR2 is YYNGEE. The length of the CDR3 is 14 residues. Trimming left V 4 bases short and J 2 bases short, with 12 bases between. The CDR3 bases are TGTGCCAGCAGCCCGCCCGGACAGAACTATGGCTACACCTTC. This gives the protein CASSPPGQNYGYTF.

This clone was observed a few times. The chain is built from TRBV28 and TRBJ1-2; D is uncertain. The CDR3 length is 14 residues. Germline CDR1 reads MDHEN; CDR2 reads SYDVKM. Trimming shortened V by 5 bases and J by 5 bases, and 15 bases separated the two germline ends. The CDR3, as DNA: TGTGCCAGCAGTCCTAACGGGTCTGGATATGGCTACACCTTC. This encodes CASSPNGSGYGYTF.

This clone was counted a few times. The V and J genes are TRBV6-6 and TRBJ1-5; 8 bases are a match to TRBD1. The CDR3 spans 14 residues. The ends lost 7 bases at V and 6 bases at J; junction bases unmatched: 8. The germline CDR1 and CDR2 sequences are MNHNY and SVGAGI (reference sequence). The CDR3, as DNA: TGTGCCAGCACCGCAGGGGGCTCCCTTCAGCCCCAGCATTTT. It yields the protein CASTAGGSLQPQHF.

In regard to this clone: This sample also contains other DNA sequences that code for the same CDR3. V usage is TRBV15 and J usage is TRBJ1-4; TRBD1 is a possible D gene (5 bases). The V gene lost 1 base and the J gene lost 1 base, with 7 bases spanning the gap. Germline CDR1 is LNHNV and CDR2 is YYDKDF (reference sequence). CDR3 length equals 15 residues. The CDR3 nucleotides read TGTGCCACCAGCAGAGGGGGCGGAACTAATGAAAAACTGTTTTTT. It encodes CATSRGGGTNEKLFF.

The chain couples TRBV9 to TRBJ1-1; D gene unclear. Deletions cut 0 bases from V and 0 bases from J, with 9 bases between. Germline CDR1 reads SGDLS; CDR2 reads YYNGEE. CDR3 length equals 15 residues. CDR3 region: CASSVAGSLNTEAFF. The CDR3 DNA reads as TGTGCCAGCAGCGTAGCGGGTAGTCTGAACACTGAAGCTTTCTTT. Based on the CDR3 plus reference TRBV9 and TRBJ1-1, the full variable domain is DSGVTQTPKHLITATGQRVTLRCSPRSGDLSVYWYQQSLDQGLQFLIQYYNGEERAKGNILERFSAQQFPDLHSELNLSSLELGDSALYFCASSVAGSLNTEAFFGQGTRLTVV.

V and J are TRBV4-2 and TRBJ1-5; D not certain. CDR1 and CDR2 from the germline V gene are LGHNA and YNFKEQ. The CDR3 runs 15 residues. The V end was cut by 1 base, the J end by 7 bases, with 14 bases between. The CDR3 DNA reads as TGTGCCAGCAGCCAAGGAACCCGGGTCGGACAGCCCCAGCATTTT. It translates to CASSQGTRVGQPQHF.

DNA for the CDR3: TGTGCCAGTCAACAGGGTTTTAATTCACCCCTCCACTTT. It translates to CASQQGFNSPLHF. The chain combines TRBV5-4 with TRBJ1-6; a weak D match, TRBD1 (6 bases). The CDR3 is 13 residues long. With 8 bases removed from V and 6 bases from J, the gap between germline ends came to 12 bases. The germline gives CDR1 SGHNT, CDR2 YYREEE (reference sequence).

The genes are TRBV19 and TRBJ1-2, with 12 bases matching TRBD1. Germline CDR1 and CDR2: LNHDA and SQIVND (reference sequence). This CDR3 comprises 15 residues. The ends lost 7 bases at V and 2 bases at J; junction bases unmatched: 5. The CDR3 sequence: CASNEGTGGNYGYTF. The CDR3, as DNA: TGTGCCAGTAATGAGGGGACAGGGGGCAACTATGGCTACACCTTC. Full variable domain (missing parts from reference TRBV19 and TRBJ1-2): DGGITQSPKYLFRKEGQNVTLSCEQNLNHDAMYWYRQDPGQGLRLIYYSQIVNDFQKGDIAEGYSVSREKKESFPLTVTSAQKNPTAFYLCASNEGTGGNYGYTFGSGTRLTVV.

CDR3 protein: CASRKGQTLPYEQYF. As DNA, the CDR3 is TGTGCCAGTAGGAAGGGACAGACTCTTCCCTACGAGCAGTACTTC. The chain has TRBV19 and TRBJ2-7; 7 bases are shared with TRBD1. The V gene's germline CDR1 is LNHDA and CDR2 SQIVND (reference sequence). After removal of 6 bases from V and 2 bases from J, the junction contained 10 bases not matched to a gene. The CDR3 is 15 amino acids. Together with reference TRBV19 and TRBJ2-7, the CDR3 gives the full variable domain: DGGITQSPKYLFRKEGQNVTLSCEQNLNHDAMYWYRQDPGQGLRLIYYSQIVNDFQKGDIAEGYSVSREKKESFPLTVTSAQKNPTAFYLCASRKGQTLPYEQYFGPGTRLTVT.

V gene TRBV5-3 combines with J gene TRBJ2-2, with 9 bases identical to TRBD1. TRBV5-3 is designated an ORF whose function remains uncertain. Trimming removed 10 bases from V and 3 bases from J; junction bases left unmatched: 13. The CDR3 runs 16 residues. In DNA, the CDR3 is TGTGCCCCAGAGGGAAAACAGGGGGCTGACACCGGGGAGCTGTTTTTT. It yields the protein CAPEGKQGADTGELFF.

The chain links TRBV18 to TRBJ1-1, with 11 bases fitting TRBD1. CDR1 KGHSH and CDR2 LQKENI come from the germline V gene. V was pared by 2 bases and J by 7 bases, with 9 bases of the junction left unmatched. The CDR3 is 16 residues long. CDR3 in DNA: TGTGCCAGCTCACCATACGGACAGGGGGCTTCGGGTGAAGCTTTCTTT. It is translated as CASSPYGQGASGEAFF.

The chain uses TRBV6-5 and TRBJ1-3, with D perhaps matching TRBD1 (6 bases). Trimming took 0 bases from V and 1 from J, leaving 7 bases between them. CDR1 MNHEY and CDR2 SVGAGI come from the germline V gene. This CDR3 spans 15 amino acids. Here the CDR3 DNA reads TGTGCCAGCAGTTACTCTACAGGGTCTGGAAACACCATATATTTT. This gives the protein CASSYSTGSGNTIYF.

This chain uses TRBV7-2 with TRBJ2-2, with D possibly matching TRBD1 (6 bases). The CDR3 length is 16 residues. Germline V gene sequence: CDR1 SGHTA, CDR2 FQGNSA. Deletions cut 0 bases from V and 7 bases from J, with 15 bases between. Here the CDR3 reads CASSLATGAVGGELFF. Written as DNA, the CDR3 is TGTGCCAGCAGCTTAGCGACAGGCGCGGTTGGCGGGGAGCTGTTTTTT.

This clone has a handful of counts. The chain carries TRBV19 and TRBJ2-7; 7 nucleotides match TRBD1. V was pared by 4 bases and J by 0 bases, with 3 bases of the junction left unmatched. The CDR3 runs to 14 residues. CDR1 and CDR2 (germline): LNHDA, SQIVND (reference sequence). The CDR3 nucleotides are TGTGCCAGTAGTACGCAGGGGGTCTCCTACGAGCAGTACTTC. Protein: CASSTQGVSYEQYF.

The chain links TRBV6-5 to TRBJ1-6, with D tentatively TRBD1 (5 bases). With 5 bases removed from V and 11 bases from J, the gap between germline ends came to 10 bases. The CDR3 consists of 12 residues. CDR1 is MNHEY, CDR2 SVGAGI, per germline. CDR3 amino acids: CASSRQPAPLHF. As DNA, the CDR3 is TGTGCCAGCAGTAGACAGCCCGCACCCCTCCACTTT.

This clone has just one count. The CDR3, as DNA: TGCAGCGCCCAGGCCGGGAGTGGAGCTTTCTTT. Amino acid sequence: CSAQAGSGAFF. The chain is built from TRBV29-1 and TRBJ1-1; D gene uncertain. Germline CDR1 is SQVTM and CDR2 is ANQGSEA. Trimming took 7 bases from V and 10 from J, leaving 16 bases between them. The CDR3 length is 11 residues.

The rearrangement joins TRBV19 to TRBJ2-7; perhaps TRBD1 as D (6 bases). Germline V gives CDR1 LNHDA, CDR2 SQIVND (reference sequence). V was trimmed by 2 bases and J by 3 bases, leaving 14 bases between them. This CDR3 region has 15 residues. The CDR3 protein is CASSISTQGYYEQYF. For the CDR3, the DNA is TGTGCCAGTAGTATAAGCACACAGGGCTACTACGAGCAGTACTTC.

The gene calls are TRBV7-9 and TRBJ2-2; TRBD2 might be the D (5 bases). V was trimmed by 2 bases and J by 2 bases, leaving 15 bases between them. This CDR3 is built from 17 residues. Per the germline V gene, CDR1 is SEHNR and CDR2 is FQNEAQ (reference sequence). As DNA, the CDR3 is TGTGCCAGCAGCTTATTTGGCGGGCGACAAAACACCGGGGAGCTGTTTTTT. The encoded protein is CASSLFGGRQNTGELFF.

This clone showed up just a few times. The chain couples TRBV6-4 to TRBJ2-1; TRBD2 aligns across 9 bases. V shed 5 bases, J shed 8 bases, and the junction held 7 bases outside the gene matches. The CDR3 contains 14 residues. Per the germline V gene, CDR1 is MRHNA and CDR2 is SNTAGT. The CDR3 loop is CASSPSGGNDEQFF. The CDR3 bases are TGTGCCAGCAGTCCAAGCGGGGGGAACGATGAGCAGTTCTTC.

The chain joins TRBV4-2 to TRBJ2-3, with D possibly matching TRBD2 (6 bases). V dropped 0 bases and J dropped 1 base, with 8 bases sitting between them. The CDR3 is 15 amino acids. Germline CDR1 and CDR2: LGHNA and YNFKEQ. The CDR3 sequence is CASSQEIAGTDTQYF. CDR3 bases: TGTGCCAGCAGCCAAGAAATAGCGGGCACAGATACGCAGTATTTT.